This T cell receptor beta chain is from a study of naive and memory T cell subsets. General study findings and limits: Findings for naive and memory subsets could not be checked against ground truth.

The beta constant-region primer was an equimolar mix of two oligonucleotides covering TRBC1 and TRBC2. An oligonucleotide with the SP2 primer and a 12-nucleotide UMI was ligated to the cDNA 3' end. Using its own MiXCR run on the UMI-ligation and nested PCR reads, TCRdb lists one record per CDR3 protein. Among around 160,000 distinct CDR3 sequences listed, about a sixth were seen once. This clonotype turned up a few times. What it recognizes is unknown. V lost 3 bases to trimming and J lost 0 bases, with 11 bases between them. The CDR3 is made up of 15 amino acids. The V gene's germline CDR1 is ENHRY and CDR2 SYGVKD.

Sequencing used naive CD4+ T cells from blood. The TCR comes from a human donor in good health. The chain uses TRBV10-3 and TRBJ1-1; D is undetermined. This CDR3 is CAISEDPILNTEAFF. The CDR3 DNA follows: TGTGCCATCAGTGAAGACCCCATCCTGAACACTGAAGCTTTCTTT.